This paragraph covers one T cell receptor (beta chain) sequence. Enrolled during active infection, Seattle patients were then followed longitudinally. These data come from a study of blood T cell repertoires in COVID-19. Turning to the study itself: Material from acute and convalescent COVID-19 was sourced from the United States, Italy and Spain. T cells, B-cell-depleted T cells, or PBMCs supplied cDNA or gDNA.

Germline V lookup: CDR1 ENHRY, CDR2 SYGVKD. V shed 0 bases and J 6 bases; nucleotides not matched to a gene: 8. This CDR3 comprises 16 residues. Produced via immunoSEQ multiplex PCR; TCRdb's table is partial and in-frame only. The data hold roughly 380,000 clones, with 70% to 90% observed a single time. The sample comprised peripheral blood. The V gene is TRBV10-3, the J gene TRBJ1-5; TRBD1 aligns across 7 bases. This sequence was found in a woman between 35 and 50 years old with COVID-19, enrolled during active disease. This CDR3 is CAISESRSQGTQPQHF. The DNA for the CDR3 is TGTGCCATCAGTGAGTCGAGGTCACAGGGGACTCAGCCCCAGCATTTT.